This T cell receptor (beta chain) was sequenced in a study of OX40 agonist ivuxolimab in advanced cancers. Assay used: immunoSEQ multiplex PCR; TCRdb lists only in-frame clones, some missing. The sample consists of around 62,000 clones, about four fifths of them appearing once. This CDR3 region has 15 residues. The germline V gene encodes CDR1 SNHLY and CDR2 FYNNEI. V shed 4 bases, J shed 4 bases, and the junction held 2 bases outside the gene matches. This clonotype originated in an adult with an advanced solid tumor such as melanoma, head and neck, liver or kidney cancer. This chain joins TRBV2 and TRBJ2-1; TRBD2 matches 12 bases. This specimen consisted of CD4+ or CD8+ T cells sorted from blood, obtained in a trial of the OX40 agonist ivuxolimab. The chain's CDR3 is CASSGTSGTYNEQFF. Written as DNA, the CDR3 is TGTGCCAGCAGTGGGACTAGCGGGACATACAATGAGCAGTTCTTC.